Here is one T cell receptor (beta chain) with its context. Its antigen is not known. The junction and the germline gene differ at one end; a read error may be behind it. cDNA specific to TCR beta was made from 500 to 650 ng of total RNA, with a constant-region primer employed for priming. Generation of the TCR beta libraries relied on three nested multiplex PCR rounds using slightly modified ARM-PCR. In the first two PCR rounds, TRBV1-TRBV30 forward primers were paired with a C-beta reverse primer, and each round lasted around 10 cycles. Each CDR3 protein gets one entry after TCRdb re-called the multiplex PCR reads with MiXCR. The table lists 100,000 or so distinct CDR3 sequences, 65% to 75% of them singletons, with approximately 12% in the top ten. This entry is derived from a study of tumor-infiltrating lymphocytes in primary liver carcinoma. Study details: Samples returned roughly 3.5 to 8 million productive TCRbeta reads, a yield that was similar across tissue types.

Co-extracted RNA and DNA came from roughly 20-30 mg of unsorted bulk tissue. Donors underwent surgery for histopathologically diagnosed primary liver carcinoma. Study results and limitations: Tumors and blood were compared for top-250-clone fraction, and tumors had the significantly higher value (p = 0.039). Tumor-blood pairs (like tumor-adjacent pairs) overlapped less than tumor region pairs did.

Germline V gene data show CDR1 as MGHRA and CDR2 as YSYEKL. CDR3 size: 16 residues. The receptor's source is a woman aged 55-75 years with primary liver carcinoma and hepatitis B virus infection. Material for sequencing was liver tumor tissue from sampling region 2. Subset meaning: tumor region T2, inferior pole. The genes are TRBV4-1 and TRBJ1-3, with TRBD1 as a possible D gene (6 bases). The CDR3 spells CTSSLTGLVSGNTIYF. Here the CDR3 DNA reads TGCACCAGCAGCCTGACAGGTCTTGTATCTGGAAACACCATATATTTT.